Below, 21 T cell receptor beta chains from the same sample are listed, as sequenced in a study of neoadjuvant anti-PD-1 for oral cavity cancer. TCRdb's copy holds only in-frame clones and misses some; the assay was immunoSEQ multiplex PCR. The sample lists some 33,000 clones, approximately 90% occurring once. The sequenced sample was PBMCs, obtained before nivolumab (anti-PD-1) treatment. The receptors stem from a person aged 35-79 years with oral cavity squamous cell carcinoma.

The V gene is TRBV27, the J gene TRBJ2-7, with D possibly being TRBD1 or TRBD2 (6 bases each). Germline V lookup: CDR1 MNHEY, CDR2 SMNVEV (reference sequence). The length of the CDR3 is 14 residues. Trimming shortened V by 5 bases and J by 3 bases, and 14 bases separated the two germline ends. CDR3 sequence (DNA): TGTGCCAGCAGTAAACAGGGAGGAGTCTACGAGCAGTACTTC. It is translated as CASSKQGGVYEQYF.

This sequence joins TRBV7-8 and TRBJ1-1; D is perhaps TRBD1 (5 bases). The CDR3 consists of 13 residues. Trimming left V 0 bases short and J 3 bases short, with 5 bases between. Germline assignment: CDR1 SGHVS and CDR2 FQNEAQ. CDR3 sequence: CASSLAQDTEAFF. CDR3 DNA sequence: TGTGCCAGCAGCTTAGCACAGGACACTGAAGCTTTCTTT.

CDR3 nucleotides: TGTGCCAGCAGTTCCGGACAGGGGGGCTTCTCCTATAATTCACCCCTCCACTTT. This gives the protein CASSSGQGGFSYNSPLHF. This chain connects TRBV27 to TRBJ1-6; 10 bases line up with TRBD1. Germline trimming cut 4 bases from V and 0 bases from J; bases unmatched to any gene: 6. Germline V gives CDR1 MNHEY, CDR2 SMNVEV (reference sequence). The CDR3 length is 18 residues.

This sequence joins TRBV5-1 and TRBJ2-1; D is undetermined. Germline lookup yields CDR1 SGHRS and CDR2 YFSETQ. Trimming left V 2 bases short and J 0 bases short, with 9 bases between. The CDR3 is made up of 15 amino acids. The CDR3 region is CASSLAFSSYNEQFF. The CDR3 nucleotides are TGCGCCAGCAGCTTAGCTTTCTCCTCCTACAATGAGCAGTTCTTC. The variable domain in full, completed from reference TRBV5-1 and TRBJ2-1, reads KAGVTQTPRYLIKTRGQQVTLSCSPISGHRSVSWYQQTPGQGLQFLFEYFSETQRNKGNFPGRFSGRQFSNSRSEMNVSTLELGDSALYLCASSLAFSSYNEQFFGPGTRLTVL.

The chain employs TRBV6-1 and TRBJ2-4, with 8 bases lining up with TRBD1. The CDR3 consists of 14 residues. Per germline, CDR1 MNHNS and CDR2 SASEGT. V was clipped by 10 bases and J by 4 bases; unmatched bases: 9. The CDR3 DNA follows: TGTGCCACCGGGCGGACAGGGCTTAAAAACATTCAGTACTTC. Protein product: CATGRTGLKNIQYF.

This rearrangement joins TRBV21-1 to TRBJ2-5; TRBD2 is the table's D call, not checked against the DNA. TRBV21-1 is a pseudogene segment. This CDR3 region has 21 residues. The CDR3 region has the DNA TGTGCCAGCAGCAGCCTGAGGGCGGGCAAAGTATGGTGGGCAAAGCCGGAGACCCAGTACTTC. It translates to CASSSLRAGKVWWAKPETQYF.

The J gene is TRBJ2-7, the V gene TRBV7-6, with D possibly being TRBD2 (6 bases). Per germline, CDR1 SGHVS and CDR2 FNYEAQ. Trimming took off 1 base at V and 2 bases at J, with 9 bases between the two ends. CDR3 size: 14 residues. DNA for the CDR3: TGTGCCAGCAGCTTAGGGGGGGAGGCCTACGAGCAGTACTTC. This sequence encodes CASSLGGEAYEQYF.

V gene TRBV2 combines with J gene TRBJ2-2; D ambiguous. The CDR3 extends over 11 amino acids. Deletions cut 4 bases from V and 4 bases from J, with 1 base between. Germline V gene lookup returns CDR1 SNHLY and CDR2 FYNNEI. For the CDR3, the DNA is TGTGCCAGCAGTGTCACCGGGGAGCTGTTTTTT. It yields the protein CASSVTGELFF. Full variable domain (outside the CDR3, taken from reference TRBV2 and TRBJ2-2): EPEVTQTPSHQVTQMGQEVILRCVPISNHLYFYWYRQILGQKVEFLVSFYNNEISEKSEIFDDQFSVERPDGSNFTLKIRSTKLEDSAMYFCASSVTGELFFGEGSRLTVL.

J is TRBJ2-5 and V is TRBV27; the match to TRBD2 covers 10 bases. This CDR3 is built from 17 residues. V was clipped by 5 bases and J by 5 bases; unmatched bases: 14. Per the germline V gene, CDR1 is MNHEY and CDR2 is SMNVEV (reference sequence). The CDR3: CASSPRLIAGGLETQYF. The CDR3 DNA follows: TGTGCCAGCAGTCCCCGATTGATAGCGGGGGGTTTGGAGACCCAGTACTTC.

The chain links TRBV5-3 to TRBJ2-3, with 9 bases that match TRBD2. Being an ORF, TRBV5-3 has a function that is uncertain. The CDR3 is made up of 20 amino acids. The V segment lost 4 bases and the J segment 1 base; nucleotides outside the gene matches: 19. Here the CDR3 DNA reads TGTGCCAGAAGCAACCCCTCCAGGCGGGGGGGCCTGCACCGCACAGATACGCAGTATTTT. Protein: CARSNPSRRGGLHRTDTQYF.

The rearrangement joins TRBV5-4 to TRBJ2-3, with 10 bases lining up with TRBD1. This CDR3 is built from 15 residues. The germline gives CDR1 SGHNT, CDR2 YYREEE (reference sequence). V was clipped by 4 bases and J by 3 bases; unmatched bases: 5. CDR3 bases: TGTGCCAGCAGCAATCGGGACAGGGGAACAGATACGCAGTATTTT. As protein: CASSNRDRGTDTQYF.

The V gene is TRBV5-5, the J gene TRBJ1-1; D gene uncertain. V was cut by 4 bases and J by 1 base, with 11 bases left in between. CDR3 length: 14 residues. From germline, CDR1 is SGHKS and CDR2 YYEKEE (reference sequence). This CDR3 is CASSLGGENTEAFF. The CDR3, as DNA: TGTGCCAGCAGCCTTGGCGGGGAGAACACTGAAGCTTTCTTT.

The CDR3: CASSASGGTDTQYF. CDR3 in DNA: TGCGCCAGCAGCGCCTCGGGAGGCACAGATACGCAGTATTTT. The rearrangement joins TRBV5-1 to TRBJ2-3; D might be TRBD2 (6 bases). The germline V gene has CDR1 SGHRS and CDR2 YFSETQ. There are 14 residues in the CDR3. The V gene lost 4 bases and the J gene lost 1 base, with 10 bases spanning the gap.

V is TRBV2 and J is TRBJ1-1, with TRBD1 as a possible D gene (5 bases). The V end lost 6 bases, the J end lost 7 bases, and 12 bases lay between the germline ends. The CDR3 spans 12 residues. CDR1 and CDR2 from the germline V gene are SNHLY and FYNNEI. CDR3 in DNA: TGTGCCAGCAGGGACAATCGTAATGAAGCTTTCTTT. This gives the protein CASRDNRNEAFF.

The sample holds one count of this clone. The chain links TRBV6-5 to TRBJ1-2; 7 bases match TRBD1. Germline-derived CDR1 and CDR2 are MNHEY and SVGAGI. J lost 2 bases, V lost 6 bases, and 3 bases had no gene match. The CDR3 sequence is 13 residues long. CDR3 in amino acids: CASRVDRNYGYTF. For the CDR3, the DNA is TGTGCCAGCAGAGTGGACAGGAACTATGGCTACACCTTC.

The genes are TRBV19 and TRBJ1-2, with D tentatively TRBD1 (5 bases). Germline assignment: CDR1 LNHDA and CDR2 SQIVND (reference sequence). The length of the CDR3 is 15 residues. Deletions cut 3 bases from V and 8 bases from J, with 19 bases between. The CDR3 region has the DNA TGTGCCAGTAGTATCTTTGGGACTGACCGAGGGGGCTACACCTTC. It codes for CASSIFGTDRGGYTF.

The chain is built from TRBV13 and TRBJ2-1; no clear D gene. V was shortened by 1 base and J by 0 bases, with 10 bases between the two germline ends. Germline V gene lookup returns CDR1 PRHDT and CDR2 FYEKMQ (reference sequence). The CDR3 is made up of 16 amino acids. As DNA, the CDR3 is TGTGCCAGCAGCTTAGACGAAGGGTACTCCTACAATGAGCAGTTCTTC. This sequence encodes CASSLDEGYSYNEQFF.

The chain combines TRBV4-3 with TRBJ2-1; the match to TRBD2 covers 9 bases. Germline assignment: CDR1 LGHNA and CDR2 YSLEER. V gave up 3 bases and J gave up 10 bases; unmatched junction bases: 13. The CDR3 consists of 16 residues. CDR3 in amino acids: CASSQDAPGLAGEQFF. The CDR3 coding sequence is TGCGCCAGCAGCCAGGATGCACCGGGACTAGCAGGGGAGCAGTTCTTC.

The V and J genes are TRBV7-9 and TRBJ2-5; possibly TRBD2 for D (5 bases). CDR1 SEHNR and CDR2 FQNEAQ come from the germline V gene (reference sequence). V was trimmed by 2 bases and J by 3 bases, leaving 13 bases between them. This CDR3 contains 15 residues. CDR3 nucleotides: TGTGCCAGCAGCTTAAGGATTGGAGGCAAAGAGACCCAGTACTTC. This codes for CASSLRIGGKETQYF.

This clone has a single count. CDR3 DNA: TGTGCCAGCAGCTGGCCCGGCGAAAGGAACATTCAGTACTTC. It translates to CASSWPGERNIQYF. The chain links TRBV7-2 to TRBJ2-4; no definite D call. The germline V gene has CDR1 SGHTA and CDR2 FQGNSA. V dropped 4 bases and J dropped 7 bases, with 14 bases sitting between them. This CDR3 spans 14 amino acids.

This chain joins TRBV6-5 and TRBJ1-4; the D gene is possibly TRBD1 (5 bases). With 6 bases removed from V and 7 bases from J, the gap between germline ends came to 18 bases. The CDR3 is 15 amino acids. Germline V lookup: CDR1 MNHEY, CDR2 SVGAGI. CDR3 region: CASSHTVRGLEKLFF. CDR3 nucleotide sequence: TGTGCCAGCAGCCATACCGTGAGGGGTCTTGAAAAACTGTTTTTT.